This T cell receptor (beta chain) was recovered during a study of blood T cell repertoires in COVID-19. Study-wide background: The origin of the acute and convalescent COVID-19 samples was the United States, Italy and Spain. T cells, B-cell-depleted T cells, or PBMCs provided the cDNA or gDNA that served as material.

Authors' methods: Reference gene primer amplification in the assay estimated nucleated cell counts. TCRdb's copy holds only in-frame clones and misses some; the assay was immunoSEQ multiplex PCR. V and J calls plus clone size are reproduced from that table; the DNA served to infer D and trimming. The sample shows approximately 150,000 clones, roughly 86% of them seen only once. Germline CDR1 LGHNT, CDR2 FRNRAP. CDR3 length: 16 residues. The ends lost 1 base at V and 1 base at J; junction bases unmatched: 3. V and J are TRBV12-5 and TRBJ2-3; 9 positions agree with TRBD2. Specimen: peripheral blood. The sequence was obtained from a human donor with acute or convalescent COVID-19. The donor label of this sample is uncertain. CDR3 sequence: CASGLGTSGRTDTQYF. Written as DNA, the CDR3 is TGTGCTAGTGGTTTGGGAACTAGCGGGCGCACAGATACGCAGTATTTT.